A single sample gave rise to the 13 T cell receptor beta chains below, sequenced in a study of CD8 T cells in Susac syndrome. Random hexamers were used to reverse transcribe 0.5 to 1 ug of RNA. Each CDR3 protein is one row after TCRdb ran MiXCR on the immunoSEQ multiplex PCR reads. Of under 200,000 distinct CDR3 sequences in the sample, 85% to 95% were seen once. The material sequenced was CD8+ T cells from PBMCs. The receptors stem from a human donor with multiple sclerosis.

The chain has TRBV13 and TRBJ2-3; the D is unclear. CDR1 and CDR2 from the germline V gene are PRHDT and FYEKMQ (reference sequence). This CDR3 contains 15 residues. V was clipped by 4 bases and J by 10 bases, with 21 bases between them. The CDR3 loop is CASSYSAKQVWAQYF. The DNA of the CDR3 is TGTGCCAGCAGCTATTCCGCCAAGCAGGTTTGGGCGCAGTATTTT.

V is TRBV7-6 and J is TRBJ2-7, with D perhaps TRBD2 (6 bases). The CDR3 runs 19 residues. Germline CDR1 reads SGHVS; CDR2 reads FNYEAQ. V shed 0 bases and J shed 2 bases, with 23 bases lying between them. CDR3 coding DNA: TGTGCCAGCAGCTTAGCGAGCCGGGACTTCGGGACTCCTGCCTACGAGCAGTACTTC. Translated, it gives CASSLASRDFGTPAYEQYF.

V and J are TRBV27 and TRBJ2-2; D is ambiguous. Germline V gene sequence: CDR1 MNHEY, CDR2 SMNVEV (reference sequence). V was pared by 6 bases and J by 5 bases, with 13 bases between. The CDR3 consists of 14 residues. The CDR3 is CASSPLSTTGELFF. CDR3 bases: TGTGCCAGCAGCCCACTATCGACGACCGGGGAGCTGTTTTTT.

The rearrangement uses TRBV7-9 and TRBJ2-2; D is perhaps TRBD1 or TRBD2 (5 bases each). Germline V CDR1 and CDR2: SEHNR, FQNEAQ (reference sequence). There are 14 residues in the CDR3. V was pared by 7 bases and J by 6 bases, with 15 bases between. In DNA form, the CDR3 reads TGTGCCAGCATGTCCGGGACGAGGTCCGGGGAGCTGTTTTTT. Translated: CASMSGTRSGELFF. Using reference TRBV7-9 and TRBJ2-2 for the parts outside the CDR3, the full variable domain is DTGVSQNPRHKITKRGQNVTFRCDPISEHNRLYWYRQTLGQGPEFLTYFQNEAQLEKSRLLSDRFSAERPKGSFSTLEIQRTEQGDSAMYLCASMSGTRSGELFFGEGSRLTVL.

This clonotype was observed a few times. The V and J genes are TRBV27 and TRBJ2-7; D is possibly TRBD1 (6 bases). The CDR3 is 13 residues long. V lost 5 bases and J 6 bases, leaving 14 bases between the germline ends. Germline V gives CDR1 MNHEY, CDR2 SMNVEV (reference sequence). The CDR3 DNA reads TGTGCCAGCAGTGGGGACACCCTTCGCGAGCAGTACTTC. The encoded protein is CASSGDTLREQYF.

This chain links TRBV7-6 with TRBJ2-5; D may be TRBD1 or TRBD2 (6 bases each). There are 17 residues in the CDR3. V dropped 5 bases and J dropped 1 base, with 20 bases sitting between them. Germline assignment: CDR1 SGHVS and CDR2 FNYEAQ. The CDR3 DNA sequence: TGTGCCAGCAGCCTCACCCCATTGGGGGGCGTCCAAGAGACCCAGTACTTC. Translation: CASSLTPLGGVQETQYF.

CDR3 bases: TGTGCCACCAGTGATGGCAGGGCCGGGGAGACCCAGTACTTC. It encodes CATSDGRAGETQYF. The chain joins TRBV24-1 to TRBJ2-5, with D tentatively TRBD1 (5 bases). The germline V and J ends were trimmed by 3 bases and 5 bases, with 12 bases remaining between them. The germline CDR1 and CDR2 sequences are KGHDR and SFDVKD. This CDR3 spans 14 amino acids.

V is TRBV5-4 and J is TRBJ2-5, with 16 bases aligning to TRBD2. In germline, CDR1 is SGHNT, CDR2 YYREEE (reference sequence). The CDR3 length is 17 residues. V lost 4 bases to trimming and J lost 4 bases; unmatched junction nucleotides: 7. Here the CDR3 reads CASSRGTSGRARETQYF. The CDR3 region has the DNA TGTGCCAGCAGCCGCGGGACTAGCGGGAGGGCCCGAGAGACCCAGTACTTC.

This chain connects TRBV20-1 to TRBJ2-3; TRBD2 aligns across 7 bases. The CDR3 is 14 amino acids. The germline V gene has CDR1 DFQATT and CDR2 SNEGSKA (reference sequence). The junction had 11 bases not matched to a gene; V was cut back by 5 bases and J by 6 bases. The CDR3 is CSAPTSPGRDTQYF. The CDR3 bases are TGCAGTGCTCCGACTAGCCCGGGGAGGGATACGCAGTATTTT.

This sequence joins TRBV20-1 and TRBJ2-3, with 8 positions matching TRBD1. CDR3 size: 10 residues. Germline CDR1 and CDR2: DFQATT and SNEGSKA (reference sequence). V gave up 2 bases and J gave up 14 bases; unmatched junction bases: 3. The CDR3 DNA follows: TGCAGTGCTAGACAGGGGGCCTGGTATTTT. Protein: CSARQGAWYF.

J is TRBJ2-3 and V is TRBV9, with D perhaps matching TRBD1 or TRBD2 (5 bases each). Germline CDR1 and CDR2: SGDLS and YYNGEE. Trimming took 4 bases from V and 4 from J, leaving 13 bases between them. This CDR3 spans 14 amino acids. Written as DNA, the CDR3 is TGTGCCAGCAGCTGGCAGGGACGTCCAGATACGCAGTATTTT. It codes for CASSWQGRPDTQYF.

V and J are TRBV12-3 or TRBV12-4 and TRBJ1-2; D call uncertain. The V end lost 7 bases, the J end lost 6 bases, and 9 bases lay between the germline ends. CDR3 size: 11 residues. This CDR3 reads CASKGDNGYTF. CDR3 DNA: TGTGCCAGCAAGGGAGACAATGGCTACACCTTC.

This sequence joins TRBV28 and TRBJ2-7; D is unclear. Trimming shortened V by 6 bases and J by 2 bases, and 14 bases separated the two germline ends. Germline loops: CDR1 MDHEN, CDR2 SYDVKM. The CDR3 extends over 14 amino acids. This chain's CDR3 is CASRLIGGAYEQYF. The CDR3 DNA follows: TGTGCCAGCAGGCTTATAGGTGGGGCCTACGAGCAGTACTTC. Based on the CDR3 plus reference TRBV28 and TRBJ2-7, the full variable domain is DVKVTQSSRYLVKRTGEKVFLECVQDMDHENMFWYRQDPGLGLRLIYFSYDVKMKEKGDIPEGYSVSREKKERFSLILESASTNQTSMYLCASRLIGGAYEQYFGPGTRLTVT.